A selection of T cell receptor beta chains follows, all from one sample in a study of blood T cell repertoires in COVID-19. Libraries were prepared by immunoSEQ multiplex PCR; TCRdb keeps only in-frame clonotypes and omits some of them. Of over 250,000 clones detected, 88% appear once; the ten largest clones hold 2.5% to 3.5%. Source material: PBMCs or T cells enriched from blood (not recorded which). These TCRs come from a woman between 50 and 59 years old who had recovered from COVID-19. Each CDR3 is given with its conserved first and last residue. The D gene is left open where the match is weak. Rows give clone size only sometimes, using once, few, many, or a class for an expanded clone.

clone_size	d_call	v_call	j_call	cdr3_aa	cdr3_nt
-	TRBD2	TRBV7-2	TRBJ2-7	CASSPRLAGPQLYEQYF	TGTGCCAGCAGCCCACGACTAGCGGGACCCCAACTCTACGAGCAGTACTTC
once	-	TRBV2	TRBJ2-7	CASSQTWSSYEQYF	TGTGCCAGCAGTCAGACGTGGAGCTCCTACGAGCAGTACTTC
-	TRBD1	TRBV5-4	TRBJ2-7	CASSAGTGGVNSYEQYF	TGTGCCAGCAGCGCCGGGACAGGGGGTGTAAACTCCTACGAGCAGTACTTC
-	TRBD1	TRBV6-5	TRBJ2-3	CASRPGTGSTDTQYF	TGTGCCAGCAGACCCGGGACAGGAAGCACAGATACGCAGTATTTT
-	TRBD1	TRBV5-8	TRBJ1-5	CASRGTVNQPQHF	TGTGCCAGCAGAGGGACAGTTAATCAGCCCCAGCATTTT
-	TRBD1	TRBV5-1	TRBJ1-2	CASSRGQVQEGYTF	TGCGCCAGCAGCCGGGGACAGGTCCAGGAGGGCTACACCTTC
-	-	TRBV28	TRBJ1-6	CASRRSGERNSPLHF	TGTGCCAGCAGGCGCTCAGGGGAGCGTAATTCACCCCTCCACTTT
-	-	TRBV29-1	TRBJ2-1	CSAPSTGAYEQFF	TGCAGCGCGCCCTCGACAGGCGCCTATGAGCAGTTCTTC
-	-	TRBV30	TRBJ1-5	CAWSQGSNQPQHF	TGTGCCTGGAGTCAGGGGAGCAATCAGCCCCAGCATTTT
-	-	TRBV4-3	TRBJ2-5	CASSLAYQETQYF	TGCGCCAGCAGCTTAGCGTATCAAGAGACCCAGTACTTC
-	TRBD1	TRBV7-3	TRBJ1-2	CASSAAGQFYGYTF	TGTGCCAGCAGCGCCGCGGGACAGTTTTATGGCTACACCTTC
-	TRBD2	TRBV2	TRBJ2-2	CARGRSNTGELFF	TGTGCTCGCGGGAGATCGAACACCGGGGAGCTGTTTTTT
-	-	TRBV7-6	TRBJ2-1	CASSWSSARYNEQFF	TGTGCCAGCAGCTGGTCCAGCGCGAGGTACAATGAGCAGTTCTTC
-	TRBD2	TRBV4-3	TRBJ2-1	CASSQGDSGRDNEQFF	TGCGCCAGCAGCCAGGGTGATAGCGGGAGGGACAATGAGCAGTTCTTC
once	-	TRBV9	TRBJ1-2	CASSDRGSGNGYTF	TGTGCCAGCAGCGACCGAGGGAGTGGGAATGGCTACACCTTC
-	-	TRBV5-1	TRBJ1-6	CASSLDGGINNSPLHF	TGCGCCAGCAGCTTGGATGGGGGGATTAACAATTCACCCCTCCACTTT
-	-	TRBV15	TRBJ2-7	CATSTGTVPYEQYF	TGTGCCACCAGCACCGGGACTGTGCCCTACGAGCAGTACTTC
-	TRBD1	TRBV7-3	TRBJ2-2	CASSPGQGAYTGELFF	TGTGCCAGCAGCCCGGGACAGGGGGCTTACACCGGGGAGCTGTTTTTT
-	TRBD2	TRBV6-5	TRBJ2-2	CATALRGENTGELFF	TGTGCCACCGCCCTTCGGGGGGAGAACACCGGGGAGCTGTTTTTT
once	-	TRBV30	TRBJ1-5	CAWSAKGGSNQPQHF	TGTGCCTGGAGTGCTAAGGGGGGGAGCAATCAGCCCCAGCATTTT
-	-	TRBV14	TRBJ2-3	CASSTRPGQGSSGSTDTQYF	TGTGCCAGCAGCACTCGACCGGGACAGGGTTCTAGCGGGAGCACAGATACGCAGTATTTT
few	TRBD1	TRBV30	TRBJ1-2	CAWSVRGQGSGYTF	TGTGCCTGGAGTGTACGGGGACAGGGGTCTGGCTACACCTTC
-	-	TRBV2	TRBJ1-6	CASRGWDTNSPLHF	TGTGCCAGCAGAGGGTGGGACACTAATTCACCCCTCCACTTT